This T cell receptor (beta chain) derives from a study of human T cells and chemical hapten exposure (dated by TCRdb to 2020 to 2023). For context, the study as a whole: For sensitization, 2% DPC in acetone was applied to a roughly 2 cm by roughly 2 cm area of upper inner arm skin. Patients additionally received weekly therapeutic DPC doses to the scalp throughout the approximately 22-week study period. Patch testing was performed on the upper back with Finn chambers containing 0.01% DPC, and the patch tests were scored after 6 days according to International Contact Dermatitis Research Group standards. Most of the patients in the cohort were female, and the cohort covered alopecia areata with under or over 50% scalp involvement, alopecia totalis and alopecia universalis. The libraries were sequenced as a pool, and the TCR yield per sample differed mostly because of small variations in library volumes within the pool. Peripheral blood TCR repertoire changes were tracked in vivo in alopecia patients during primary and secondary sensitization to the hapten diphenylcyclopropenone (DPC). Blood samples were taken from patients before sensitization (week 0) and then at 2, 6 and about 24 weeks after DPC sensitization. Roughly 30 alopecia patients gave blood for TCR sequencing at one to four time points (pre-sensitization, 2, 6 and 24 weeks).

Details on this clonotype: This receptor's antigen is unknown. Qualities for individual bases were not recorded, and no much larger clone is one base off.

Library preparation was by RACE. TCRdb records NextSeq 500 as the sequencer. Library preparation attached unique molecular identifiers to individual cDNA molecules for quantitative, reproducible TCR counting. For every blood RNA sample, sequencing covered both the TCR alpha and TCR beta chains. In the original analysis: The median number of TCRs per sample was over 85,000, ranging from roughly 23,224 to 690,600. V, J and CDR3 annotation of the TCR reads was carried out using the Decombinator software suite. For the PS versus PT1 abundance plots, all samples were subsampled to the same number of TCRs (28,000). TCRs were defined as expanded if absent before sensitization and observed at least eight times at the 2-week time point. TCRdb redid the processing of the public reads, applying fastp at Q25 and MiXCR, and retained in-frame beta chains. Duplicate CDR3 protein sequences are folded into a single record with the most common DNA and genes. These V and J calls rely on TCRdb rather than the paper's analysis. A total of about 340,000 distinct CDR3 sequences appear in this sample, approximately 6.9% of them only once. About 8% of the sample rests with the top ten.

The paper as a whole reports these results and caveats: The number of PT1 expanded TCRs positively correlated with patch test score, significant at thresholds 8, 16 and 32 but not 4. Compared with pre-sensitization or healthy control sets, expanded TCRs formed significantly more large CDR3 similarity clusters, which is consistent with antigen-driven responses. Because all patients had alopecia, a presumed autoimmune disease, the immune response of the patients might differ from that of healthy individuals. The number of TCRs above 1 in 1000 frequency did not change with DPC sensitization; there was no evidence of global repertoire structure alterations. After repeated subsampling, the strength of the expansion versus patch-test correlation and the threshold at which it became significant changed.

Reading the label with the study, this specimen's time point is: patch test 1, 2 weeks after DPC sensitization. The meaning of the sample's treatment or condition label: therapeutic diphenylcyclopropenone sensitization with weekly scalp DPC. At each patch-test visit, blood was drawn before the patch test was applied. Patients were eligible if aged 18 to 70, diagnosed with alopecia and judged suitable for DPC therapy, and pregnant patients were excluded. Total RNA was extracted from unfractionated whole blood that had been collected in Tempus Blood RNA tubes. V is cut back by 4 bases and J by 1 base, with 15 bases in the junction unmatched. CDR1 and CDR2, per the germline V gene, are LGHNA and YSLEER. The CDR3 spans 19 residues, from the cysteine through the phenylalanine. Only the CDR3 DNA is retained, 57 bases long and in frame from the first base.

The material was whole blood, obtained in connection with sensitization to the hapten diphenylcyclopropenone (DPC). The rearrangement joined TRBV4-3 to TRBJ2-5; 10 junctional bases match TRBD2. The receptor was isolated from a woman younger than 35 with alopecia areata. Some clones in this sample may be carry-over from other donors' samples. For the CDR3, the sequence is CASSRDLTRASGGQETQYF. The bases are TGCGCCAGCAGCCGGGACCTCACCCGGGCTAGCGGGGGCCAAGAGACCCAGTACTTC.